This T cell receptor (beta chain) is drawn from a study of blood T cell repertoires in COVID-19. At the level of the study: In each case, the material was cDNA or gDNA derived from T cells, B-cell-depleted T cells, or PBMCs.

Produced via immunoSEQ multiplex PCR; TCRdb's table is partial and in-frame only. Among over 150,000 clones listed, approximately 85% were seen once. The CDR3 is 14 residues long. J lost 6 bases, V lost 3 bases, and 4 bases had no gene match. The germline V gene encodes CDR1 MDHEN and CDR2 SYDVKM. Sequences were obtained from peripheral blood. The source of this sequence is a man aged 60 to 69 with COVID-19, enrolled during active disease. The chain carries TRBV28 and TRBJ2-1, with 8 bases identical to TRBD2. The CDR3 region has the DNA TGTGCCAGCAGTTTTGCTAGCGGGTCCAATGAGCAGTTCTTC. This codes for CASSFASGSNEQFF.